The 5 T cell receptor beta chains given below trace back to one sample, sequenced in a study of cytomegalovirus exposure and HLA in healthy donors. With 60 Vbeta and 13 Jbeta primers, the PCR was carried out. Assay used: immunoSEQ multiplex PCR; TCRdb lists only in-frame clones, some missing. This sample has approximately 110,000 clones, with about four fifths found just once. Sequenced sample: PBMCs. These TCRs come from a young man in good health and CMV-seronegative.

This rearrangement joins TRBV12-5 to TRBJ1-2, with D unclear. V was trimmed by 1 base and J by 0 bases, leaving 12 bases between them. Germline CDR1 is LGHNT and CDR2 is FRNRAP. This CDR3 is 16 amino acids long. CDR3 sequence (DNA): TGTGCTAGTGGTTTGGGGCACAGTTTCACTAACTATGGCTACACCTTC. This encodes CASGLGHSFTNYGYTF. The whole variable domain, remainder taken from reference TRBV12-5 and TRBJ1-2, is DARVTQTPRHKVTEMGQEVTMRCQPILGHNTVFWYRQTMMQGLELLAYFRNRAPLDDSGMPKDRFSAEMPDATLATLKIQPSEPRDSAVYFCASGLGHSFTNYGYTFGSGTRLTVV.

This clone has just a few counts. The rearrangement links TRBV9 to TRBJ2-5; D might be TRBD1 (6 bases). The CDR3 totals 15 residues. V shed 0 bases and J shed 5 bases, with 14 bases lying between them. The germline gives CDR1 SGDLS, CDR2 YYNGEE. The CDR3 nucleotides read TGTGCCAGCAGCGTAGGACAGGTCACCGCTGAGACCCAGTACTTC. It codes for CASSVGQVTAETQYF.

The chain recombines TRBV29-1 with TRBJ2-7; 8 nucleotides align to TRBD2. CDR3 size: 13 residues. The germline gives CDR1 SQVTM, CDR2 ANQGSEA. The V gene end was trimmed by 6 bases and the J gene end by 3 bases; junction bases not matched to a gene: 7. CDR3 residues: CSVTGGASYEQYF. The CDR3 coding sequence is TGCAGCGTGACGGGAGGGGCTAGCTACGAGCAGTACTTC.

The chain recombines TRBV9 with TRBJ2-2, with D unresolved. The CDR3 contains 13 residues. Looked up from germline, CDR1 is SGDLS and CDR2 is YYNGEE. V lost 4 bases and J 8 bases, leaving 12 bases between the germline ends. The CDR3 coding sequence is TGTGCCAGCAGCCCTCACGCGGATGGGGAGCTGTTTTTT. Translating it yields CASSPHADGELFF.

The gene calls are TRBV28 and TRBJ2-7; no clear D. CDR1 and CDR2 from the germline V gene are MDHEN and SYDVKM. Trimming removed 8 bases from V and 2 bases from J, with 13 bases in between. The CDR3 consists of 13 residues. DNA of the CDR3: TGTGCCAGCGCCCCCATGCGGACCTACGAGCAGTACTTC. This gives the protein CASAPMRTYEQYF.